This entry lists 16 T cell receptor beta chains sequenced from one sample in a study of blood T cell repertoires in COVID-19. Repertoires were generated with immunoSEQ multiplex PCR, while TCRdb's copy carries only in-frame clones and drops some. The sample records fewer than 250,000 clones, roughly 80% being singletons. Sequenced sample: PBMCs or T cells enriched from blood (not recorded which). The receptor source for this set is a woman between 45 and 65 years old who had been exposed to COVID-19.

The chain joins TRBV28 to TRBJ2-2, with TRBD1 matching over 7 bases. Germline V CDR1 and CDR2: MDHEN, SYDVKM. This CDR3 has 13 residues. Unmatched junction bases numbered 5, after V lost 11 bases and J lost 2 bases. The CDR3, as DNA: TGTGCCGGCCGGGACAGCAACACCGGGGAGCTGTTTTTT. Protein: CAGRDSNTGELFF.

The chain employs TRBV27 and TRBJ1-3; 7 nucleotides align to TRBD1. The CDR3 has 14 residues. The J segment lost 3 bases and the V segment lost 4 bases, leaving 3 bases of the junction unmatched. Per germline, CDR1 MNHEY and CDR2 SMNVEV (reference sequence). The CDR3 DNA reads as TGTGCCAGCAGTTCCCGGGACAGTGGAAACACCATATATTTT. This encodes CASSSRDSGNTIYF.

This chain uses TRBV7-9 with TRBJ1-3; D uncertain. The CDR3 length is 15 residues. The V gene's germline CDR1 is SEHNR and CDR2 FQNEAQ (reference sequence). The V gene lost 1 base and the J gene lost 0 bases, with 7 bases spanning the gap. CDR3 nucleotide sequence: TGTGCCAGCAGCTTAGATGGCAGCTCTGGAAACACCATATATTTT. It specifies CASSLDGSSGNTIYF.

The chain couples TRBV5-5 to TRBJ2-1; D might be TRBD2 (7 bases). This CDR3 spans 16 amino acids. Per germline, CDR1 SGHKS and CDR2 YYEKEE (reference sequence). Trimming removed 0 bases from V and 6 bases from J, with 16 bases in between. CDR3 bases: TGTGCCAGCAGCTTGGCCTTTCGGGGGGCGGGCAATGAGCAGTTCTTC. This sequence encodes CASSLAFRGAGNEQFF.

The chain links TRBV7-2 to TRBJ2-5; 8 nucleotides line up with TRBD1. The CDR3 contains 14 residues. Per germline, CDR1 SGHTA and CDR2 FQGNSA. The trim removed 4 bases at V and 7 bases at J, leaving 8 bases unmatched. The CDR3 DNA reads as TGTGCCAGCAGCTCTACGACAGGGGCAGGGACCCAGTACTTC. Its protein product is CASSSTTGAGTQYF.

This clone was seen once. The chain combines TRBV5-1 with TRBJ2-5; 7 nucleotides align to TRBD2. Germline CDR1 and CDR2: SGHRS and YFSETQ. After removal of 1 base from V and 1 base from J, the junction contained 4 bases not matched to a gene. This CDR3 spans 15 amino acids. CDR3 amino acids: CASSLNTGGQETQYF. The CDR3 region has the DNA TGCGCCAGCAGCTTGAACACGGGGGGCCAAGAGACCCAGTACTTC.

Worth noting for this clone: This sample also contains other DNA sequences that code for the same CDR3. This chain joins TRBV24-1 and TRBJ2-3, with D hard to call. The V end was cut by 5 bases, the J end by 1 base, with 6 bases between. The CDR3 runs 13 residues. Germline-derived CDR1 and CDR2 are KGHDR and SFDVKD. The CDR3 DNA sequence: TGTGCCACCAGTGGCGGAGGCACAGATACGCAGTATTTT. Translated, it gives CATSGGGTDTQYF.

The rearrangement joins TRBV3-1 (or the pseudogene TRBV3-2) to TRBJ2-2; TRBD2 aligns across 8 bases. Trimming removed 4 bases from V and 1 base from J; junction bases left unmatched: 5. The CDR3 spans 16 residues. The germline V gene encodes CDR1 LGHDT and CDR2 YNNKEL (reference sequence). CDR3 sequence: CASSLRTSLNTGELFF. CDR3 bases: TGTGCCAGCAGCCTCCGGACTAGCCTGAACACCGGGGAGCTGTTTTTT.

The count of this clone is one. As DNA, the CDR3 is TGTGCCAGCAGTTACTCCACCGGGACAGCTAACTATGGCTACACCTTC. It yields the protein CASSYSTGTANYGYTF. The chain has TRBV6-2 or TRBV6-3 and TRBJ1-2; TRBD1 matches 7 bases. This CDR3 has 16 amino acids. With V trimmed by 0 bases and J by 0 bases, 4 bases remained unmatched. CDR1 and CDR2 (germline): MNHEY, SVGEGT.

The J gene is TRBJ2-3, the V gene TRBV9, with a tentative D call TRBD2 (5 bases). This CDR3 spans 13 amino acids. Trimming cost V 3 bases and J 5 bases, with 10 bases left between them. Germline-derived CDR1 and CDR2 are SGDLS and YYNGEE. The CDR3 sequence: CASSAEGIDTQYF. Written as DNA, the CDR3 is TGTGCCAGCAGCGCAGAGGGCATAGATACGCAGTATTTT.

The chain combines TRBV30 with TRBJ1-1; D uncertain. V was clipped by 2 bases and J by 5 bases, with 15 bases between them. Germline assignment: CDR1 GTSNPN and CDR2 SVGIG (reference sequence). CDR3 size: 14 residues. The CDR3 sequence: CAWSSNTRRTEAFF. CDR3 coding DNA: TGTGCCTGGAGTTCGAATACCCGCCGGACTGAAGCTTTCTTT.

In its sample, this clone was seen a few times. The CDR3 here is CASSALGGVRDTQYF. The DNA of the CDR3 is TGTGCCAGCAGCGCGTTGGGAGGGGTCCGGGATACGCAGTATTTT. V is TRBV9 and J is TRBJ2-3, with TRBD2 matching over 7 bases. The CDR3 is 15 amino acids. V trimming: 3 bases; J trimming: 6 bases; junction bases outside the gene matches: 10. Germline V gene data show CDR1 as SGDLS and CDR2 as YYNGEE. The variable domain in full, with the rest retrieved from reference TRBV9 and TRBJ2-3, is DSGVTQTPKHLITATGQRVTLRCSPRSGDLSVYWYQQSLDQGLQFLIQYYNGEERAKGNILERFSAQQFPDLHSELNLSSLELGDSALYFCASSALGGVRDTQYFGPGTRLTVL.

The genes are TRBV7-2 and TRBJ1-2, with TRBD1 as a possible D gene (5 bases). Germline values: CDR1 SGHTA, CDR2 FQGNSA. The CDR3 loop spans 13 amino acids. V lost 5 bases, J lost 7 bases, and 14 bases lay in between. The DNA of the CDR3 is TGTGCCAGCAGCCCGCGTGGAGGGGCTGGCTACACCTTC. It codes for CASSPRGGAGYTF. The full variable domain, completed using reference TRBV7-2 and TRBJ1-2, is GAGVSQSPSNKVTEKGKDVELRCDPISGHTALYWYRQSLGQGLEFLIYFQGNSAPDKSGLPSDRFSAERTGGSVSTLTIQRTQQEDSAVYLCASSPRGGAGYTFGSGTRLTVV.

The chain joins TRBV5-4 to TRBJ1-2, with unresolved D. Trimming shortened V by 0 bases and J by 4 bases, and 4 bases separated the two germline ends. Per the germline V gene, CDR1 is SGHNT and CDR2 is YYREEE (reference sequence). The CDR3 loop spans 12 amino acids. The chain's CDR3 is CASSLDSYGYTF. The CDR3 DNA follows: TGTGCCAGCAGCTTGGACAGCTATGGCTACACCTTC.

The chain couples TRBV27 to TRBJ1-1, with a tentative D call TRBD1 (6 bases). Germline CDR1 MNHEY, CDR2 SMNVEV (reference sequence). V was clipped by 3 bases and J by 7 bases, with 12 bases between them. The CDR3 contains 13 residues. The CDR3 nucleotides are TGTGCCAGCAGTTTTACAGGGTATGGTGAAGCTTTCTTT. Protein sequence: CASSFTGYGEAFF.

This chain joins TRBV19 and TRBJ2-5; 8 positions match TRBD1. CDR1 and CDR2 from the germline V gene are LNHDA and SQIVND (reference sequence). The CDR3 contains 15 residues. V lost 3 bases and J lost 1; bases outside the gene matches: 4. CDR3 residues: CASSMDRDFQETQYF. The CDR3 DNA is TGTGCCAGTAGTATGGACAGGGACTTCCAAGAGACCCAGTACTTC.